This T cell receptor beta chain was sequenced in a study of cytomegalovirus exposure and HLA in healthy donors. Amplification used 60 Vbeta primers and 13 Jbeta primers. Profiled with immunoSEQ multiplex PCR; TCRdb holds only in-frame clones, not every one. In the table there are more than 95,000 clones, over 70% of which are singletons. The material sequenced was PBMCs. The clonotype originates from a middle-aged man in good health and CMV-seropositive.

For the CDR3, the DNA is TGTGCCAGCAGCTTAGGAAGGACAGGACTTAATTCACCCCTCCACTTT. Translating gives CASSLGRTGLNSPLHF. This chain links TRBV7-6 with TRBJ1-6, with 7 nucleotides matching TRBD1. V trimming: 1 base; J trimming: 6 bases; junction bases outside the gene matches: 6. This CDR3 comprises 16 residues. In germline, CDR1 is SGHVS, CDR2 FNYEAQ. Complete variable domain (other parts from reference TRBV7-6 and TRBJ1-6): GAGVSQSPRYKVTKRGQDVALRCDPISGHVSLYWYRQALGQGPEFLTYFNYEAQQDKSGLPNDRFSAERPEGSISTLTIQRTEQRDSAMYRCASSLGRTGLNSPLHFGNGTRLTVT.